Following are 14 T cell receptor beta chains from one sample sequenced in a study of blood T cells in healthy people across ages. A second about 7 to 12 cycle PCR used barcoded and J-beta primers. Via MiXCR, TCRdb re-called the 5' RACE reads, giving one row per CDR3 protein. The data show 1,100,000 or so distinct CDR3 sequences, 45% seen once. The sequencing sample was made of blood. The receptors shown here come from a woman between 55 and 75 years old in good health.

This clonotype was seen just once. The rearrangement uses TRBV20-1 and TRBJ2-1, with 9 nucleotides matching TRBD2. Gene TRBJ2-7 matches the end of the DNA better, so the J call may be wrong. Germline V CDR1 and CDR2: DFQATT, SNEGSKA (reference sequence). This CDR3 has 14 amino acids. The DNA for the CDR3 is TGCAGTGCTTACCAACTAGCGGGTCCCTACGAGCAGTACTTC. This codes for CSAYQLAGPYEQYF.

The chain uses TRBV10-3 and TRBJ2-3; D is perhaps TRBD1 (5 bases). The CDR3 loop spans 14 amino acids. Germline V gene lookup returns CDR1 ENHRY and CDR2 SYGVKD. Trimming took 11 bases from V and 4 from J, leaving 19 bases between them. The CDR3 DNA is TGTGCCGCCCGACCGACAGTAGGGGCAGATACGCAGTATTTT. It encodes CAARPTVGADTQYF.

V gene TRBV20-1 combines with J gene TRBJ2-7; possible D gene TRBD2, 5 bases. The germline V and J ends were trimmed by 0 bases and 3 bases, with 12 bases remaining between them. There are 14 residues in the CDR3. The germline V gene encodes CDR1 DFQATT and CDR2 SNEGSKA (reference sequence). As DNA, the CDR3 is TGCAGTGCTAGAGATCAAGGAGGTCTCTACGAGCAGTACTTC. It specifies CSARDQGGLYEQYF.

The rearrangement links TRBV27 to TRBJ2-1; D gene uncertain. In germline, CDR1 is MNHEY, CDR2 SMNVEV (reference sequence). V lost 6 bases and J lost 0, with 18 bases in between. This CDR3 spans 17 amino acids. The CDR3 DNA reads as TGTGCCAGCAGGGTATGGGCTGGCTCAAGCTCCTACAATGAGCAGTTCTTC. Its translation: CASRVWAGSSSYNEQFF.

This chain joins TRBV13 and TRBJ2-1; 9 bases map to TRBD2. Losses at the gene ends were 5 bases for V and 0 bases for J; bases not matched to a gene: 8. Looked up from germline, CDR1 is PRHDT and CDR2 is FYEKMQ (reference sequence). This CDR3 comprises 17 residues. The CDR3 DNA sequence: TGTGCCAGCAGCCGCATTAGCGGGAGCCCCTCCTACAATGAGCAGTTCTTC. Its translation is CASSRISGSPSYNEQFF.

This chain links TRBV3-1 with TRBJ2-5, with D maybe TRBD1 (6 bases). CDR1 is LGHDT and CDR2 is YNNKEL in the germline V gene (reference sequence). V dropped 4 bases and J dropped 2 bases, with 11 bases sitting between them. The CDR3 has 14 residues. CDR3 amino acids: CASSRDTIQETQYF. CDR3 coding DNA: TGTGCCAGCAGCCGGGACACGATTCAAGAGACCCAGTACTTC.

For this clonotype: This clone may be a read error of a much larger clone one base away. The chain is built from TRBV29-1 and TRBJ2-3; D unclear. V lost 7 bases and J 2 bases, leaving 7 bases between the germline ends. Germline V gene lookup returns CDR1 SQVTM and CDR2 ANQGSEA. This CDR3 is built from 11 residues. The CDR3 loop is CSGDLTDTQYF. Written as DNA, the CDR3 is TGCAGCGGTGACCTCACAGATACGCAGTATTTT.

The chain couples TRBV5-6 to TRBJ2-7; 7 bases align to TRBD2. J gave up 3 bases and V 0 bases, and 9 bases lay outside the gene matches. The length of the CDR3 is 16 residues. Germline V gene lookup returns CDR1 SGHDT and CDR2 YYEEEE. The CDR3 spells CASSLAGRSRVYEQYF. The CDR3 DNA is TGTGCCAGCAGCTTGGCCGGGAGGAGCAGGGTCTACGAGCAGTACTTC.

This clonotype was picked up a small number of times. The chain recombines TRBV7-9 with TRBJ2-7; D is possibly TRBD2 (6 bases). Germline CDR1 and CDR2: SEHNR and FQNEAQ (reference sequence). V gave up 4 bases and J gave up 2 bases, with 12 bases separating them. The CDR3 consists of 14 residues. The CDR3 loop is CASSSSEEPYEQYF. Here the CDR3 DNA reads TGTGCCAGCAGCTCTAGCGAGGAACCCTACGAGCAGTACTTC.

V and J are TRBV29-1 and TRBJ2-7; TRBD2 matches at 11 bases. Looked up from germline, CDR1 is SQVTM and CDR2 is ANQGSEA. The ends lost 5 bases at V and 0 bases at J; junction bases unmatched: 6. This CDR3 has 15 residues. CDR3 region: CSVLLSGRGSYEQYF. CDR3 nucleotide sequence: TGCAGCGTTCTCCTTAGCGGGAGGGGCTCCTACGAGCAGTACTTC.

The chain combines TRBV27 with TRBJ2-7; perhaps D is TRBD1 or TRBD2 (5 bases each). From germline, CDR1 is MNHEY and CDR2 SMNVEV (reference sequence). The CDR3 loop spans 12 amino acids. Trimming stripped 6 bases from V and 4 bases from J, with 10 bases between. This chain's CDR3 is CASRGEKYEQYF. In DNA, the CDR3 is TGTGCCAGCAGGGGGGAAAAATACGAGCAGTACTTC.

The chain is built from TRBV5-6 and TRBJ2-7; 12 bases align to TRBD2. Germline CDR1 is SGHDT and CDR2 is YYEEEE. This CDR3 spans 17 amino acids. Trimming removed 1 base from V and 2 bases from J; junction bases left unmatched: 7. The CDR3 region is CASSLTLAGGPTYEQYF. DNA for the CDR3: TGTGCCAGCAGCTTGACACTAGCGGGAGGACCCACCTACGAGCAGTACTTC.

This chain joins TRBV5-1 and TRBJ1-5, with a possible D match to TRBD1 (5 bases). V shed 2 bases and J shed 7 bases, with 10 bases lying between them. There are 13 residues in the CDR3. Germline CDR1 reads SGHRS; CDR2 reads YFSETQ. The CDR3 is CASSLFQGQPQHF. The CDR3, as DNA: TGCGCCAGCAGCTTATTCCAGGGACAGCCCCAGCATTTT.

This chain uses TRBV5-1 with TRBJ2-2, with TRBD2 identical over 15 bases. Germline CDR1 reads SGHRS; CDR2 reads YFSETQ. J lost 5 bases, V lost 2 bases, and 7 bases had no gene match. The CDR3 has 18 residues. CDR3 sequence reads: CASSFGTSGGKLTGELFF. The CDR3 DNA reads as TGCGCCAGCAGCTTCGGGACTAGCGGGGGGAAGTTGACCGGGGAGCTGTTTTTT.